This TCR beta chain comes out of a study of T-cell reconstitution after alpha-beta-depleted transplantation in children. Findings and limits, study-wide: Hyperexpanded clones declined; after one year, newly produced T cells mostly supplied diversity.

CDR1 is SGHTA, CDR2 FQGNSA, per germline. V lost 1 base and J lost 1, with 7 bases in between. This CDR3 is 14 amino acids long. Using unique molecular identifiers, the investigators prepared the TCRbeta library. TCRdb passed the PCR reads through MiXCR, listing each CDR3 protein once. The table lists approximately 230,000 distinct CDR3 sequences, about 24% of them singletons. This clonotype was seen at least ten times. Its antigen is unidentified. This receptor was taken from a female patient aged 2 to 10 who had a stem cell transplant for congenital amegakaryocytic thrombocytopenia, so the T cells may come from the graft donor. The chain couples TRBV7-2 to TRBJ2-5; a weak D match, TRBD2 (6 bases). The sequencing used PBMCs, mostly from graft donor cells, collected 360 days after TCRalphabeta/CD19-depleted stem cell transplant. The CDR3, as DNA: TGTGCCAGCAGCTTAGGTAGCGGCCAAGAGACCCAGTACTTC. It translates to CASSLGSGQETQYF.